This is a list of T cell receptor beta chains from one sample in a study of T-cell reconstitution after alpha-beta-depleted transplantation in children. TCRdb itself ran the PCR reads through MiXCR, one entry per CDR3 protein. The sample has about 300,000 distinct CDR3 sequences; around 10% are singletons. The sample was PBMCs, taken before TCRalphabeta/CD19-depleted stem cell transplant. The receptors stem from a boy under two years old with acute myeloid leukemia, due to receive a stem cell transplant. Each CDR3 is given with its conserved first and last residue. Each record gives: clone size, D gene, V gene, J gene, CDR3 DNA, CDR3 protein. D genes are given only for firm matches. Expanded clones are given a class, and other clones once, few, many or no size at all.

>many|NA|TRBV7-2|TRBJ1-1
TGTGCCAGCAGCTTAATGGCCGGTGGGAGTACTGAAGCTTTCTTT
CASSLMAGGSTEAFF
>many|TRBD2|TRBV20-1|TRBJ2-5
TGCAGTGCTAGCCGCCTTGGGGACTATGGCCAAGAGACCCAGTACTTC
CSASRLGDYGQETQYF
>many|TRBD1|TRBV7-7|TRBJ2-2
TGTGCTAGCAGCAAAGGGACAGTTAACACCGGGGAGCTGTTTTTT
CASSKGTVNTGELFF
>many|TRBD1|TRBV7-9|TRBJ1-1
TGTGCCAGCAGCAAAATCAACACAGGGGGCCTTGAAGCTTTCTTT
CASSKINTGGLEAFF
>many|NA|TRBV7-2|TRBJ2-3
TGTGCCAGCAGCTTAGGACGCCCCCAGGGACCGGATACGCAGTATTTT
CASSLGRPQGPDTQYF
>NA|NA|TRBV5-1|TRBJ2-6
TGCGCCAGCAGCTTGCCCGGACGGCTAGCTGGGGCCAACGTCCTGACTTTC
CASSLPGRLAGANVLTF
>NA|TRBD2|TRBV7-2|TRBJ2-7
TGTGCCAGCAGCCTAACTAGCGGGGGGGCCCCCGACGAGCAGTACTTC
CASSLTSGGAPDEQYF
>many|TRBD2|TRBV4-2|TRBJ2-2
TGTGCCAGCAGCCAAGAACTAGCGGGGGAAACCGGGGAGCTGTTTTTT
CASSQELAGETGELFF
>many|NA|TRBV5-5|TRBJ2-7
TGTGCCAGCAGCGTCCCGAACGAGCAGTACTTC
CASSVPNEQYF
>many|NA|TRBV2|TRBJ2-3
TGTGCCAGCAGTGAAGCGAGACCCGATACGCAGTATTTT
CASSEARPDTQYF
>many|TRBD1|TRBV12-5|TRBJ2-1
TGTGCTAGTGGTACCGGACAGGGCAATGAGCAGTTCTTC
CASGTGQGNEQFF
>many|TRBD2|TRBV20-1|TRBJ2-5
TGCAGTGTACTAGCGGGGGCCCAAGAGACCCAGTACTTC
CSVLAGAQETQYF
>NA|TRBD2|TRBV9|TRBJ2-3
TGTGCCAGCAGCGTAGTTGCTAGCGGGAGACGGGATACGCAGTATTTT
CASSVVASGRRDTQYF
>many|TRBD1|TRBV11-2|TRBJ2-5
TGTGCCAGCAGCCTGCCCCCGGACAGGTTGGGCCAAGAGACCCAGTACTTC
CASSLPPDRLGQETQYF
>many|NA|TRBV12-3/TRBV12-4|TRBJ1-2
TGTGCCAGCCTTTCGTATGTCCCAGGTCATGGCTACACCTTC
CASLSYVPGHGYTF
>many|TRBD1|TRBV5-1|TRBJ2-7
TGCGCCAGCAGCTTGAGGCCGGGACAGAGCTCCTACGAGCAGTACTTC
CASSLRPGQSSYEQYF
>many|TRBD1|TRBV5-1|TRBJ2-7
TGCGCCAGCAGCCCCTGGACAGGGTCGGCCTACTACGAGCAGTACTTC
CASSPWTGSAYYEQYF
>many|NA|TRBV28|TRBJ1-1
TGTGCCAGCAGATCGCAAGGTTGGACTGAAGCTTTCTTT
CASRSQGWTEAFF
>many|NA|TRBV7-6|TRBJ2-3
TGTGCCAGCAGCAGTCCCCAAGATACGCAGTATTTT
CASSSPQDTQYF
>NA|TRBD2|TRBV7-2|TRBJ2-3
TGTGCCAGCAGGTACAGAGGGGCTAGCGGGTTGGATACGCAGTATTTT
CASRYRGASGLDTQYF
>many|TRBD2|TRBV15|TRBJ2-1
TGTGCCACCAGCAGAGATCTGCGACTAGCGGGAGGACAAGAGCAGTTCTTC
CATSRDLRLAGGQEQFF
>many|TRBD2|TRBV4-3|TRBJ2-1
TGCGCCAGCAGCCAAGATATAGCGGGAGGCCTATTCTCCTACAATGAGCAGTTCTTC
CASSQDIAGGLFSYNEQFF
>many|NA|TRBV7-8|TRBJ2-7
TGTGCCAGCAGCTTAGTAGGGTCCCACTCCTACGAGCAGTACTTC
CASSLVGSHSYEQYF
>many|NA|TRBV12-3/TRBV12-4|TRBJ2-4
TGTGCCAGCACCCTTGGTCGGGAACAGGGTTTTGGCAAAAACATTCAGTACTTC
CASTLGREQGFGKNIQYF
>NA|TRBD2|TRBV4-1|TRBJ2-1
TGCGCCAGCAGCCAAAATGGACTAGCGCGCTACAATGAGCAGTTCTTC
CASSQNGLARYNEQFF
>NA|NA|TRBV19|TRBJ2-7
TGTGCCAGTAGTATGGGGGTCCTCGATTCCGAGCAGTACTTC
CASSMGVLDSEQYF
>few|NA|TRBV20-1|TRBJ1-1
TGCAGGGGGATAGGAAACACTGAAGCTTTCTTT
CRGIGNTEAFF
>many|NA|TRBV5-1|TRBJ2-2
TGCGCCAGCAGCTTGGTACAGGGGAACACCGGGGAGCTGTTTTTT
CASSLVQGNTGELFF
>NA|NA|TRBV18|TRBJ2-7
TGTGCCAGCTCACCCGAATCCTACGAGCAGTACTTC
CASSPESYEQYF
>many|TRBD1|TRBV9|TRBJ2-2
TGTGCCAGCAGCGTAGACAAGGGGGCCAACACCGGGGAGCTGTTTTTT
CASSVDKGANTGELFF
>many|NA|TRBV10-3|TRBJ1-5
TGTGCCATCGCGCGGGACAGCAATCAGCCCCAGCATTTT
CAIARDSNQPQHF
>many|NA|TRBV28|TRBJ2-2
TGTGCCAGCAGTTTTAGGTTTTTT
CASSFRFF
>NA|NA|TRBV12-3/TRBV12-4|TRBJ2-2
TGTGCCAGCAGTTTAACTCTAGTCTCCGGGGAGCTGTTTTTT
CASSLTLVSGELFF
>many|TRBD1|TRBV12-3/TRBV12-4|TRBJ2-5
TGTGCCAGCAGTTTTAATACTGGCAGGGGGAGTCAAGAGACCCAGTACTTC
CASSFNTGRGSQETQYF
>many|TRBD1|TRBV6-2/TRBV6-3|TRBJ1-5
TGTGCCAGCAGTCCCAGGGGGCAGAATCAGCCCCAGCATTTT
CASSPRGQNQPQHF
>many|NA|TRBV29-1|TRBJ1-2
TGCAGCGTCGGACGGGGGGCTAACTATGGCTACACCTTC
CSVGRGANYGYTF
>many|TRBD2|TRBV6-2/TRBV6-3|TRBJ2-7
TGTGCCAGCAGGAGGACTAGTGGGGACGAGCAGTACTTC
CASRRTSGDEQYF
>many|TRBD1|TRBV6-5|TRBJ1-1
TGTGCCAGCAGTTGGACAGGGGGCGAAGCTTTCTTT
CASSWTGGEAFF
>many|NA|TRBV12-3/TRBV12-4|TRBJ2-5
TGTGCCAGCAGTTTAGCGGGGGGACTGGAAGTGACCCAGTACTTC
CASSLAGGLEVTQYF
>many|TRBD2|TRBV5-1|TRBJ2-3
TGCGCCAGCAGCTTGAGCGGCGGGGGGCCGACAGATACGCAGTATTTT
CASSLSGGGPTDTQYF
>few|TRBD1|TRBV5-1|TRBJ2-2
TGCGCCAGCAGCCTCTGGACAGGGTGGACCGGGGAGCTGTTTTTT
CASSLWTGWTGELFF
>many|NA|TRBV15|TRBJ2-1
TGTGCCACCAGCAGAGATTCAGTGGGTGAGCAGTTCTTC
CATSRDSVGEQFF
>few|NA|TRBV7-9|TRBJ2-7
TGTGCCAGCAGCTCTACAGACTACGAGCAGTACTTC
CASSSTDYEQYF
>few|NA|TRBV24-1|TRBJ1-6
TGTGCCACCAGCCATGGACAGAATAATTCACCCCTCCACTTT
CATSHGQNNSPLHF
>many|TRBD2|TRBV12-3/TRBV12-4|TRBJ2-5
TGTGCCAGCAGTCCATATTGGACTAGCGGGGAAGAGACCCAGTACTTC
CASSPYWTSGEETQYF
>many|NA|TRBV29-1|TRBJ2-7
TGCAGCGTTGTTCAGCTCGGGCAGGGGAGATACGAGCAGTACTTC
CSVVQLGQGRYEQYF
>many|TRBD1|TRBV28|TRBJ2-6
TGTGCCAGCAGTCCCCCTTTTGACAGGGTGAACGTCCTGACTTTC
CASSPPFDRVNVLTF
>NA|TRBD2|TRBV28|TRBJ2-7
TGTGCCACCGGACTAGCGGGAGGACTTTACGAGCAGTACTTC
CATGLAGGLYEQYF
>NA|NA|TRBV5-5|TRBJ1-5
TGTGCCAGCAGCTTGGGACAGAAGATTCAGCCCCAGCATTTT
CASSLGQKIQPQHF
>many|TRBD2|TRBV9|TRBJ2-5
TGTGCCAGCAGCCTACTGGCGGGGGGGCTCCAAGAGACCCAGTACTTC
CASSLLAGGLQETQYF
>many|NA|TRBV11-1|TRBJ2-3
TGTGCCAGCAGCCACACACCCCTACTGGCGGTTAGCACAGATACGCAGTATTTT
CASSHTPLLAVSTDTQYF
>NA|TRBD1|TRBV5-1|TRBJ2-3
TGCGCCAGCAGCCGAACAGGGGTGGCGGGTTGGACCCGTAGCACAGATACGCAGTATTTT
CASSRTGVAGWTRSTDTQYF
>many|TRBD2|TRBV5-1|TRBJ2-7
TGCGCCAGCGGCTCTAGCGGGGGGGCCGTCGAGCAGTACTTC
CASGSSGGAVEQYF
>many|NA|TRBV10-3|TRBJ1-2
TGTGCCATCCGGACGTACTATGGCTACACCTTC
CAIRTYYGYTF